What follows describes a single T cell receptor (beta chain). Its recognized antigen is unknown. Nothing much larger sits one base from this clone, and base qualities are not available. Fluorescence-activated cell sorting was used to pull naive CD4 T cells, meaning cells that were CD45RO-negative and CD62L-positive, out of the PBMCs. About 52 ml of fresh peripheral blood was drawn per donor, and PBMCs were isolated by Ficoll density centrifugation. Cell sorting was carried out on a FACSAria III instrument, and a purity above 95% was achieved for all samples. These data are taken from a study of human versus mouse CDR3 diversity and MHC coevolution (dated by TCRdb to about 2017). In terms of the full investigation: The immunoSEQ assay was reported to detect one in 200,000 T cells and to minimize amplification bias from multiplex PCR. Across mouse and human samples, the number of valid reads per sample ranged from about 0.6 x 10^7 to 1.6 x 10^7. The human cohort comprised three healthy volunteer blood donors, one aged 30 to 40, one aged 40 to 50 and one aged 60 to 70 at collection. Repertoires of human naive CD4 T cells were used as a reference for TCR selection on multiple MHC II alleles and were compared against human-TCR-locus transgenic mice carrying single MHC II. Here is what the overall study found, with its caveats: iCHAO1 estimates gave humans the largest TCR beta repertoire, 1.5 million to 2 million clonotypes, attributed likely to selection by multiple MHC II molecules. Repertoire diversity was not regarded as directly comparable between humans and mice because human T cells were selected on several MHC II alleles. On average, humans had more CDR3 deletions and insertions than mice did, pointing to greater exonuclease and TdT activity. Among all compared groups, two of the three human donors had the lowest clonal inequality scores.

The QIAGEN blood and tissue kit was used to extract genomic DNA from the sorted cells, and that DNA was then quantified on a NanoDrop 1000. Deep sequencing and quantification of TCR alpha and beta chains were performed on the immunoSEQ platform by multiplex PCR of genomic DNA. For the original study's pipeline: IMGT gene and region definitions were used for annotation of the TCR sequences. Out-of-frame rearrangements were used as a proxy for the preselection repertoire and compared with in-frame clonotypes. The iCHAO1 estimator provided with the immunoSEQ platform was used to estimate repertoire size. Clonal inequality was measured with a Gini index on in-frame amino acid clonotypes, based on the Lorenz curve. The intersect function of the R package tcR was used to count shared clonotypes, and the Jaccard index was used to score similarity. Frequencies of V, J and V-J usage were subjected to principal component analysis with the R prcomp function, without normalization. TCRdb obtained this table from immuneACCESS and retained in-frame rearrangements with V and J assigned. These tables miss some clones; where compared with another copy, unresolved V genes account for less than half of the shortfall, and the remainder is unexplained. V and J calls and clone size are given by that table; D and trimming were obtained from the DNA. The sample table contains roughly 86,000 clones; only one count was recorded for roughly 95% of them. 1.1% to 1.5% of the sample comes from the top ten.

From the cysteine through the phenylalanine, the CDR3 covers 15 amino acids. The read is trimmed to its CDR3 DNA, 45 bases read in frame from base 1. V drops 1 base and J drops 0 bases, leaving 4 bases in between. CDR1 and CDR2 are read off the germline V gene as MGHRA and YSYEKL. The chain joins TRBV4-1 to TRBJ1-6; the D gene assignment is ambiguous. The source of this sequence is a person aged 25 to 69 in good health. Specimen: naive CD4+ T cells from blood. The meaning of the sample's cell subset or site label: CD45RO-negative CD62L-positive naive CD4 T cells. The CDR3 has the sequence CASSQANSYNSPLHF. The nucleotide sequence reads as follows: TGCGCCAGCAGCCAAGCCAACTCCTATAATTCACCCCTCCACTTT.